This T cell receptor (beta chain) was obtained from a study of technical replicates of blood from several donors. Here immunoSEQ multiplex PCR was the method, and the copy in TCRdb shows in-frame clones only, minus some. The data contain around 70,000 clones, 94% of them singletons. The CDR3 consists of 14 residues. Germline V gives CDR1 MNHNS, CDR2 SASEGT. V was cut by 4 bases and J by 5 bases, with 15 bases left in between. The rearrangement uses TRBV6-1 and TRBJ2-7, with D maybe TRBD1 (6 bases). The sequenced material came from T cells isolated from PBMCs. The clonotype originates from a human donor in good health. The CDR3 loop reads CASSAVQGTHEQYF. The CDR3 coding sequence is TGTGCCAGCAGTGCGGTACAGGGCACGCACGAGCAGTACTTC.